This TCR beta chain was identified during a study of OX40 agonist ivuxolimab in advanced cancers. Points from the study as a whole: Clonal expansion in partial responders at 0.1-3.0 mg/kg ranked among the lowest.

Profiling relied on immunoSEQ multiplex PCR, and the TCRdb table lists in-frame clones only, not all of them. The table includes about 40,000 clones, 88% detected once. This CDR3 has 13 residues. V was clipped by 4 bases and J by 2 bases, with 9 bases between them. Germline CDR1 SEHNR, CDR2 FQNEAQ (reference sequence). As concerns this clone: Its antigen is as yet unknown.

The material sequenced was CD4+ or CD8+ T cells sorted from blood, taken in a trial of the OX40 agonist ivuxolimab. The receptor comes from an adult with an advanced solid tumor such as melanoma, head and neck, liver or kidney cancer. The rearrangement uses TRBV7-9 and TRBJ2-7; D remains ambiguous. CDR3 sequence reads: CASSSKWAYEQYF. The CDR3 bases are TGTGCCAGCAGCTCGAAGTGGGCCTACGAGCAGTACTTC.